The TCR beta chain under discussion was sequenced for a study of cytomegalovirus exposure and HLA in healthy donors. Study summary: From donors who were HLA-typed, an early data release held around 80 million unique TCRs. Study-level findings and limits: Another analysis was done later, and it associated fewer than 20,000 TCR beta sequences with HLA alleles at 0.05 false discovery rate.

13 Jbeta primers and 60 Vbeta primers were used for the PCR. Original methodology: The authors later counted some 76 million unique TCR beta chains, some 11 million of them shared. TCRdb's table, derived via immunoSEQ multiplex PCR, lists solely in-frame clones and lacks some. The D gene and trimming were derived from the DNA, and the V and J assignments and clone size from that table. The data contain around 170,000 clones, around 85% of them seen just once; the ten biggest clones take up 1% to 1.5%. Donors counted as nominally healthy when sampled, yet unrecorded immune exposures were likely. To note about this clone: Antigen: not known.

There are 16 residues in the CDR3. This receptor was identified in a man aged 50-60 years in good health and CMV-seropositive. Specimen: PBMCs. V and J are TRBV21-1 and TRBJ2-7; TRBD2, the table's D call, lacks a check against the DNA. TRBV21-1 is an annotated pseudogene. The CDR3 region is CASSKRGGSGMGEQYF. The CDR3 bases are TGTGCCAGCAGCAAGAGGGGGGGTAGCGGGATGGGCGAGCAGTACTTC.